What follows are 19 T cell receptor beta chains derived from one specimen sequenced in a study of cytomegalovirus exposure and HLA in healthy donors (dated by TCRdb to 2017 to 2019). The protocol used for the library was the immunoSEQ multiplex PCR assay. Entries here come from immuneACCESS through TCRdb and include only in-frame sequences with V and J called. Some clones fail to appear in such tables; in the studies checked, an unresolved V gene covers under half of the shortfall, and the cause of the remainder is unknown. In all, the sample holds 43,000 or so clones, and more than 85% of those were seen once. Approximately 5.4% of the sample goes to the ten largest clones. The sequenced sample consisted of PBMCs. The source of these receptors is a man in his late teens or twenties in good health and CMV-seronegative.

The rearrangement uses TRBV7-2 and TRBJ2-5, with D unclear. Germline V lookup: CDR1 SGHTA, CDR2 FQGNSA. CDR3 length: 12 amino acids. Trimming removed 5 bases at V and 0 bases at J, with 4 bases between. CDR3 coding DNA: TGTGCCAGCAGCCAGTACCAAGAGACCCAGTACTTC. It translates to CASSQYQETQYF.

This chain joins TRBV7-9 and TRBJ2-3, with D unclear. The CDR3 covers 14 residues. V shed 5 bases and J shed 6 bases, with 15 bases lying between them. Germline V gene data show CDR1 as SEHNR and CDR2 as FQNEAQ (reference sequence). The CDR3 region has the DNA TGTGCCAGCAGCCCCCTAGTAATAAGTGATACGCAGTATTTT. Encoded protein: CASSPLVISDTQYF.

The chain combines TRBV6-5 with TRBJ1-2; TRBD1 agrees at 10 bases. CDR1 MNHEY and CDR2 SVGAGI come from the germline V gene. Trimming at V came to 2 bases and at J to 4 bases, leaving 4 bases not matched to a gene. The CDR3 has 15 amino acids. The CDR3 nucleotides are TGTGCCAGCAGTTACCCGGGACAGGGGACCTATGGCTACACCTTC. Its protein is CASSYPGQGTYGYTF.

The CDR3 sequence is CASRSDRLYGYTF. Here the CDR3 DNA reads TGTGCCAGCCGTTCCGACAGGCTCTATGGCTACACCTTC. The chain is built from TRBV25-1 and TRBJ1-2; maybe TRBD1 (6 bases). Per germline, CDR1 MGHDK and CDR2 SYGVNS. The length of the CDR3 is 13 residues. V shed 8 bases and J shed 4 bases, with 14 bases lying between them.

This chain connects TRBV18 to TRBJ2-7, with TRBD1 matching 7 bases. After removal of 1 base from V and 3 bases from J, the junction contained 3 bases not matched to a gene. The CDR3 is made up of 14 amino acids. The germline V gene encodes CDR1 KGHSH and CDR2 LQKENI. The CDR3 bases are TGTGCCAGCTCACCACGACAGGGCCTCTACGAGCAGTACTTC. As protein: CASSPRQGLYEQYF.

CDR3 amino acids: CASSLVVGGEQPQHF. CDR3 coding DNA: TGTGCCAGCAGCTTGGTGGTCGGAGGAGAGCAGCCCCAGCATTTT. V usage is TRBV5-5 and J usage is TRBJ1-5; D uncertain. The CDR3 covers 15 residues. Germline V CDR1 and CDR2: SGHKS, YYEKEE (reference sequence). Trimming left V 0 bases short and J 7 bases short, with 14 bases between. The complete variable domain, with remaining parts taken from reference TRBV5-5 and TRBJ1-5, reads DAGVTQSPTHLIKTRGQQVTLRCSPISGHKSVSWYQQVLGQGPQFIFQYYEKEERGRGNFPDRFSARQFPNYSSELNVNALLLGDSALYLCASSLVVGGEQPQHFGDGTRLSIL.

The V call is TRBV19, the J call TRBJ2-1, with TRBD2 matching 8 bases. Looked up from germline, CDR1 is LNHDA and CDR2 is SQIVND (reference sequence). V shed 1 base and J 9 bases; nucleotides not matched to a gene: 8. CDR3 length: 15 amino acids. For the CDR3, the DNA is TGTGCCAGTAGTATAGGACTCAGCGGGAGAGGTGAGCAGTTCTTC. Translating it yields CASSIGLSGRGEQFF.

The chain has TRBV28 and TRBJ2-3, with TRBD2 identical over 10 bases. The CDR3 covers 14 residues. V lost 4 bases, J lost 5 bases, and 3 bases stayed unmatched. The germline V gene has CDR1 MDHEN and CDR2 SYDVKM. CDR3 in DNA: TGTGCCAGCAGTTCCAGCGGGAGGGAAGATACGCAGTATTTT. Encoded protein: CASSSSGREDTQYF. The variable domain in full, with the rest retrieved from reference TRBV28 and TRBJ2-3, is DVKVTQSSRYLVKRTGEKVFLECVQDMDHENMFWYRQDPGLGLRLIYFSYDVKMKEKGDIPEGYSVSREKKERFSLILESASTNQTSMYLCASSSSGREDTQYFGPGTRLTVL.

V usage is TRBV6-6 and J usage is TRBJ1-4; 9 bases match TRBD1. The germline V gene encodes CDR1 MNHNY and CDR2 SVGAGI (reference sequence). With V trimmed by 4 bases and J by 8 bases, 8 bases remained unmatched. This CDR3 is built from 15 residues. The DNA of the CDR3 is TGTGCCAGCAGTTCGACCGGGACAGGGTGGGAAAAACTGTTTTTT. This sequence encodes CASSSTGTGWEKLFF.

V gene TRBV6-5 combines with J gene TRBJ2-5, with D possibly being TRBD2 (6 bases). V shed 6 bases and J shed 1 base, with 9 bases lying between them. Germline CDR1 is MNHEY and CDR2 is SVGAGI. The CDR3 length is 13 residues. CDR3 sequence reads: CASRPSVQETQYF. The CDR3 nucleotides read TGTGCCAGCAGACCTAGCGTCCAAGAGACCCAGTACTTC.

The rearrangement links TRBV6-6 to TRBJ1-5; 10 nucleotides align to TRBD1. V shed 6 bases and J 2 bases; nucleotides not matched to a gene: 7. CDR1 and CDR2 from the germline V gene are MNHNY and SVGAGI (reference sequence). The CDR3 is 16 amino acids. CDR3 bases: TGTGCCAGCAGCCCACGGGACAGGGGTGGCAATCAGCCCCAGCATTTT. Its protein is CASSPRDRGGNQPQHF.

Points on this clone: The junction departs from germline at one end; a sequencing error may be responsible. The rearrangement uses TRBV7-7 and TRBJ1-1; maybe TRBD1 (6 bases). Looked up from germline, CDR1 is SSHAT and CDR2 is FNYEAQ (reference sequence). The CDR3 length is 13 residues. CDR3 sequence: CASSFAGGGEAFF. The CDR3 nucleotides read TGTGCTAGCAGCTTCGCGGGGGGCGGTGAAGCTTTCTTT.

This clone occurred once. The rearrangement uses TRBV7-8 and TRBJ2-5; a possible D gene is TRBD1 (6 bases). The V end lost 5 bases, the J end lost 3 bases, and 10 bases lay between the germline ends. There are 13 residues in the CDR3. Germline CDR1 is SGHVS and CDR2 is FQNEAQ. DNA for the CDR3: TGTGCCAGCAGCACCAGGACAGAAGAGACCCAGTACTTC. This sequence encodes CASSTRTEETQYF.

This chain links TRBV4-2 with TRBJ2-1; 10 bases align to TRBD2. Germline CDR1 is LGHNA and CDR2 is YNFKEQ. The CDR3 sequence is 16 residues long. V lost 4 bases, J lost 4 bases, and 7 bases stayed unmatched. CDR3 sequence: CASSREETSGYNEQFF. In DNA form, the CDR3 reads TGTGCCAGCAGCCGCGAGGAGACTAGCGGGTACAATGAGCAGTTCTTC.

This sequence joins TRBV7-9 and TRBJ1-5; TRBD1 aligns across 8 bases. J gave up 6 bases and V 8 bases, and 6 bases lay outside the gene matches. CDR3 length: 13 residues. In germline, CDR1 is SEHNR, CDR2 FQNEAQ (reference sequence). The CDR3 here is CASGQGSVQPQHF. In DNA form, the CDR3 reads TGTGCCAGCGGACAGGGTTCTGTTCAGCCCCAGCATTTT.

The chain carries TRBV28 and TRBJ1-4, with TRBD1 identical over 8 bases. The CDR3 is made up of 16 amino acids. V lost 3 bases, J lost 0 bases, and 3 bases stayed unmatched. Looked up from germline, CDR1 is MDHEN and CDR2 is SYDVKM. The CDR3 DNA follows: TGTGCCAGCAGTTTTCCACAGGGGGCAACTAATGAAAAACTGTTTTTT. It yields the protein CASSFPQGATNEKLFF.

The V and J genes are TRBV18 and TRBJ2-5; 9 bases align to TRBD1. The CDR3 runs 14 residues. Germline CDR1 KGHSH, CDR2 LQKENI. J lost 2 bases, V lost 6 bases, and 4 bases had no gene match. In DNA, the CDR3 is TGTGCCAGCTCCACCGACAGGGGGCAAGAGACCCAGTACTTC. Encoded protein: CASSTDRGQETQYF.

The chain couples TRBV5-4 to TRBJ1-1; 9 bases match TRBD1. Germline CDR1 reads SGHNT; CDR2 reads YYREEE (reference sequence). There are 12 residues in the CDR3. V was pared by 4 bases and J by 11 bases, with 6 bases of the junction left unmatched. As DNA, the CDR3 is TGTGCCAGCAGCCTTAACAGGGGGCGGGCTTTCTTT. Translated, it gives CASSLNRGRAFF.

The chain is built from TRBV2 and TRBJ2-1; perhaps TRBD1 as D (6 bases). CDR3 length equals 14 residues. Between the trimmed V and J ends, which lost 5 bases and 4 bases, there was a span of 12 bases. Germline CDR1 reads SNHLY; CDR2 reads FYNNEI. CDR3 protein: CASSTRDIYNEQFF. CDR3 nucleotides: TGTGCCAGCAGTACAAGGGACATTTACAATGAGCAGTTCTTC.